This TCR beta chain stems from a study of T cell changes during pregnancy in multiple sclerosis. Using immunoSEQ multiplex PCR, the repertoire was profiled, and TCRdb retains in-frame clones only, with some absent. The data hold tens of thousands of clones, with around nine tenths observed a single time. The TCR was taken from a female donor with multiple sclerosis, enrolled in a pregnancy study. Source: CD8+ T cells from peripheral blood mononuclear cells, taken in the second trimester of pregnancy.

The CDR3 coding sequence is TGCAGTGCTAGATTAGACAGGGAGCAGTACTTC. This encodes CSARLDREQYF. The chain joins TRBV20-1 to TRBJ2-7; D perhaps matches TRBD1 (6 bases). In germline, CDR1 is DFQATT, CDR2 SNEGSKA (reference sequence). Trimming shortened V by 2 bases and J by 7 bases, and 9 bases separated the two germline ends. The CDR3 is 11 amino acids.